This T cell receptor (beta chain) was identified in a study of glioma-infiltrating T cells. This clonotype was seen a few times. Using RNA template, CDR3s of TCR alpha and beta were amplified with iRepertoire arm-PCR. TCRdb reanalysed the multiplex PCR reads using MiXCR and keeps one entry per CDR3 protein. The sample holds approximately 120,000 distinct CDR3 sequences, 20% to 25% seen once. Sequenced material: glioma tissue, nonneoplastic brain tissue, or PBMCs (not recorded which). The clonotype originates from a human donor with low-grade glioma or glioblastoma, undergoing nonglioma brain surgery, or in good health (not recorded which).

Here the CDR3 reads CASSLTTASSYEQYF. DNA for the CDR3: TGCGCCAGCAGCTTGACCACTGCGAGCTCCTACGAGCAGTACTTC. The chain carries TRBV5-1 and TRBJ2-7, with D hard to call. Germline CDR1 is SGHRS and CDR2 is YFSETQ. V lost 1 base to trimming and J lost 0 bases, with 11 bases between them. The CDR3 is 15 amino acids.